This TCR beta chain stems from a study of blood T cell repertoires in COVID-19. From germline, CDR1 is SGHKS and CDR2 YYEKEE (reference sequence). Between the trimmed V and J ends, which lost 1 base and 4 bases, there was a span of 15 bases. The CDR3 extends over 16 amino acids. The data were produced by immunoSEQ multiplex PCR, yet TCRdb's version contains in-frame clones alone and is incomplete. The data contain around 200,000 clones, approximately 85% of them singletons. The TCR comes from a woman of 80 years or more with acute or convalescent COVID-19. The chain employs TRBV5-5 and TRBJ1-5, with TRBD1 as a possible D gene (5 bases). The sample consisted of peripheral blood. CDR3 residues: CASSLIAGNTNQPQHF. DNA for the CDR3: TGTGCCAGCAGCTTGATTGCAGGGAATACAAATCAGCCCCAGCATTTT.